The rows below give T cell receptor beta chains drawn from one sample of a study of blood T cell repertoires in COVID-19. This table comes from immunoSEQ multiplex PCR, and its TCRdb copy is limited to in-frame clones, with some not included. Seen here are fewer than 400,000 clones, over 75% observed once, and the top ten hold under 2.5%. The sample comprised PBMCs or T cells enriched from blood (not recorded which). The receptor set was obtained from a man aged 25-45 years who had recovered from COVID-19. CDR3s include the opening cysteine and the closing phenylalanine or tryptophan. Fields, in order: J gene, V gene, clone size, D gene, CDR3 length, CDR3 DNA, CDR3 protein. The D gene is left open where the match is weak. The listing skips clone size in some rows; elsewhere it reads once, few, many or a size class.

j_call: TRBJ2-7
v_call: TRBV5-8
clone_size: NA
d_call: NA
cdr3_length: 15
cdr3_nt: TGTGCCAGCAGCTTGTTGTCAGGGCTGTCCTACGAGCAGTACTTC
cdr3_aa: CASSLLSGLSYEQYF

j_call: TRBJ1-1
v_call: TRBV9
clone_size: NA
d_call: NA
cdr3_length: 15
cdr3_nt: TGTGCCAGCAGCAAAGATGGACAGAAGAACACTGAAGCTTTCTTT
cdr3_aa: CASSKDGQKNTEAFF

j_call: TRBJ1-2
v_call: TRBV30
clone_size: NA
d_call: NA
cdr3_length: 17
cdr3_nt: TGTGCCTGGATTCGAATCAAAGCAGGCCAACCTAACTATGGCTACACCTTC
cdr3_aa: CAWIRIKAGQPNYGYTF

j_call: TRBJ2-1
v_call: TRBV5-1
clone_size: NA
d_call: TRBD2
cdr3_length: 19
cdr3_nt: TGCGCCAGCAGCTTGGAGGCTAGCGGGGGAGCGAGCTCCTACAATGAGCAGTTCTTC
cdr3_aa: CASSLEASGGASSYNEQFF

j_call: TRBJ1-5
v_call: TRBV19
clone_size: NA
d_call: TRBD1
cdr3_length: 13
cdr3_nt: TGTGCCACCGCGGACAGGGCCAATCAGCCCCAGCATTTT
cdr3_aa: CATADRANQPQHF

j_call: TRBJ2-3
v_call: TRBV6-2/TRBV6-3
clone_size: many
d_call: TRBD2
cdr3_length: 16
cdr3_nt: TGTGCCAGCAGTTTCCCGCCCGGGAGGGGCGGAGATACGCAGTATTTT
cdr3_aa: CASSFPPGRGGDTQYF

j_call: TRBJ2-7
v_call: TRBV27
clone_size: once
d_call: TRBD1
cdr3_length: 14
cdr3_nt: TGTGCCAGCAGGGGGACAGGGGCACCTAGCGAGCAGTACTTC
cdr3_aa: CASRGTGAPSEQYF

j_call: TRBJ1-1
v_call: TRBV19
clone_size: once
d_call: TRBD1
cdr3_length: 15
cdr3_nt: TGTGCCAGTAGTATCTCCGGGACAGGGGGCACTGAAGCTTTCTTT
cdr3_aa: CASSISGTGGTEAFF

j_call: TRBJ2-5
v_call: TRBV6-5
clone_size: NA
d_call: NA
cdr3_length: 11
cdr3_nt: TGTGCCAGCAGTCTAACAGGGACCCAGTACTTC
cdr3_aa: CASSLTGTQYF

j_call: TRBJ1-5
v_call: TRBV30
clone_size: NA
d_call: NA
cdr3_length: 14
cdr3_nt: TGTGCCTGGGGCAAGGGAGGTGGCAATCAGCCCCAGCATTTT
cdr3_aa: CAWGKGGGNQPQHF

j_call: TRBJ1-1
v_call: TRBV5-1
clone_size: NA
d_call: TRBD1
cdr3_length: 15
cdr3_nt: TGCGCCAGCAGCGGTCCGGGACAGGGGGCCACTGAAGCTTTCTTT
cdr3_aa: CASSGPGQGATEAFF

j_call: TRBJ2-1
v_call: TRBV7-3
clone_size: NA
d_call: TRBD2
cdr3_length: 15
cdr3_nt: TGTGCCAGCAGCCAGAGCGGGGGGGCGCCCAATGAGCAGTTCTTC
cdr3_aa: CASSQSGGAPNEQFF

j_call: TRBJ2-6
v_call: TRBV13
clone_size: few
d_call: NA
cdr3_length: 15
cdr3_nt: TGTGCCAGCAGCTTAATGCTATCTGGGGCCAACGTCCTGACTTTC
cdr3_aa: CASSLMLSGANVLTF

j_call: TRBJ2-1
v_call: TRBV5-1
clone_size: NA
d_call: TRBD2
cdr3_length: 16
cdr3_nt: TGCGCCAGCAGCTCCTCTTCGGGGGGGCGTTACAATGAGCAGTTCTTC
cdr3_aa: CASSSSSGGRYNEQFF

j_call: TRBJ1-2
v_call: TRBV12-3/TRBV12-4
clone_size: NA
d_call: NA
cdr3_length: 13
cdr3_nt: TGTGCCAGCAGCCTGACAGGCTTCTATGGCTACACCTTC
cdr3_aa: CASSLTGFYGYTF

j_call: TRBJ2-1
v_call: TRBV5-1
clone_size: NA
d_call: NA
cdr3_length: 15
cdr3_nt: TGCGCCAGCAGCTTTCGGGAAGCCTCCTACAATGAGCAGTTCTTC
cdr3_aa: CASSFREASYNEQFF

j_call: TRBJ2-2
v_call: TRBV27
clone_size: once
d_call: NA
cdr3_length: 14
cdr3_nt: TGTGCCAGCAGTTTAAGGGGAGGGGGCGGGGAGCTGTTTTTT
cdr3_aa: CASSLRGGGGELFF

j_call: TRBJ2-3
v_call: TRBV7-9
clone_size: NA
d_call: TRBD2
cdr3_length: 13
cdr3_nt: TGTGCCAGCAGCTTGGCGGGAGCAGATACGCAGTATTTT
cdr3_aa: CASSLAGADTQYF

j_call: TRBJ1-3
v_call: TRBV5-1
clone_size: NA
d_call: NA
cdr3_length: 15
cdr3_nt: TGCGCCAGCAGCTACAGGGCCTCCTCTGGAAACACCATATATTTT
cdr3_aa: CASSYRASSGNTIYF

j_call: TRBJ1-1
v_call: TRBV6-5
clone_size: NA
d_call: NA
cdr3_length: 12
cdr3_nt: TGTGCCAGCAGTCTTTGGACAGATGAAGCTTTCTTT
cdr3_aa: CASSLWTDEAFF

j_call: TRBJ2-7
v_call: TRBV7-2
clone_size: NA
d_call: NA
cdr3_length: 13
cdr3_nt: TGTGCCAGCACCACCAGTGGCAGGGCCGAGCAGTACTTC
cdr3_aa: CASTTSGRAEQYF

j_call: TRBJ1-5
v_call: TRBV6-5
clone_size: NA
d_call: NA
cdr3_length: 15
cdr3_nt: TGTGCCAGCAGTTACGCGACATTTGGCAATCAGCCCCAGCATTTT
cdr3_aa: CASSYATFGNQPQHF

j_call: TRBJ1-2
v_call: TRBV6-5
clone_size: NA
d_call: TRBD1
cdr3_length: 14
cdr3_nt: TGTGCCAGCAGGGATGGACAGGGGGCGAAGGGCTACACCTTC
cdr3_aa: CASRDGQGAKGYTF

j_call: TRBJ1-1
v_call: TRBV19
clone_size: once
d_call: NA
cdr3_length: 14
cdr3_nt: TGTGCCAGTAGAATCCTGACTGCCAACACTGAAGCTTTCTTT
cdr3_aa: CASRILTANTEAFF

j_call: TRBJ2-1
v_call: TRBV9
clone_size: few
d_call: TRBD1
cdr3_length: 15
cdr3_nt: TGTGCCAGCAGCGTAGAGACAGGGAAGGTCGATGAGCAGTTCTTC
cdr3_aa: CASSVETGKVDEQFF

j_call: TRBJ1-5
v_call: TRBV3-1/TRBV3-2
clone_size: NA
d_call: NA
cdr3_length: 14
cdr3_nt: TGTGCCAGCAGCCACGGTTCGGGCAATCAGCCCCAGCATTTT
cdr3_aa: CASSHGSGNQPQHF

j_call: TRBJ2-1
v_call: TRBV6-5
clone_size: NA
d_call: TRBD1
cdr3_length: 13
cdr3_nt: TGTGCCAGCAGTTACCGACAGGGAAATGAGCAGTTCTTC
cdr3_aa: CASSYRQGNEQFF

j_call: TRBJ2-3
v_call: TRBV19
clone_size: NA
d_call: TRBD2
cdr3_length: 17
cdr3_nt: TGTGCCAGTAGTACTATAAGCGGGGGGGCTTTCACAGATACGCAGTATTTT
cdr3_aa: CASSTISGGAFTDTQYF

j_call: TRBJ2-1
v_call: TRBV3-1/TRBV3-2
clone_size: once
d_call: NA
cdr3_length: 17
cdr3_nt: TGTGCCAGCAGCCAAGTGGCGCGGGCGGCCTCCTACAATGAGCAGTTCTTC
cdr3_aa: CASSQVARAASYNEQFF

j_call: TRBJ1-1
v_call: TRBV6-5
clone_size: many
d_call: NA
cdr3_length: 14
cdr3_nt: TGTGCCAGCAGTTACCAGGGGTATAACGCTGAAGCTTTCTTT
cdr3_aa: CASSYQGYNAEAFF

j_call: TRBJ2-7
v_call: TRBV19
clone_size: NA
d_call: TRBD2
cdr3_length: 15
cdr3_nt: TGTGCCAGTAGTATACACCTAGCGGGGAATTACGAGCAGTACTTC
cdr3_aa: CASSIHLAGNYEQYF

j_call: TRBJ1-2
v_call: TRBV5-4
clone_size: NA
d_call: TRBD1
cdr3_length: 12
cdr3_nt: TGTGCCAGCACCTGGGACAGGGAAGGCTACACCTTC
cdr3_aa: CASTWDREGYTF

j_call: TRBJ1-5
v_call: TRBV10-3
clone_size: NA
d_call: NA
cdr3_length: 15
cdr3_nt: TGTGCCATCAGTGAGATGGCAGGGGATTATCAGCCCCAGCATTTT
cdr3_aa: CAISEMAGDYQPQHF

j_call: TRBJ1-1
v_call: TRBV9
clone_size: few
d_call: NA
cdr3_length: 13
cdr3_nt: TGTGCCAGCAGCGTAGGGGGGCACACTGAAGCTTTCTTT
cdr3_aa: CASSVGGHTEAFF

j_call: TRBJ2-5
v_call: TRBV5-1
clone_size: NA
d_call: TRBD2
cdr3_length: 15
cdr3_nt: TGCGCCAGCAGCTCCGGTAGCGGGAGATGGGAGACCCAGTACTTC
cdr3_aa: CASSSGSGRWETQYF

j_call: TRBJ2-3
v_call: TRBV6-2/TRBV6-3
clone_size: NA
d_call: NA
cdr3_length: 15
cdr3_nt: TGTGCCAGCAGTTACCAAGCAGGGGACGCCCCGACGCAGTATTTT
cdr3_aa: CASSYQAGDAPTQYF

j_call: TRBJ1-3
v_call: TRBV4-3
clone_size: NA
d_call: NA
cdr3_length: 15
cdr3_nt: TGCGCCAGCAGCCAAGGCAGGGCTGGAGGAAACACCATATATTTT
cdr3_aa: CASSQGRAGGNTIYF

j_call: TRBJ1-5
v_call: TRBV5-6
clone_size: NA
d_call: TRBD1
cdr3_length: 13
cdr3_nt: TGTGCCAGCAGTAAAGACAGGGGTCAGCCCCAGCATTTT
cdr3_aa: CASSKDRGQPQHF

j_call: TRBJ1-3
v_call: TRBV4-3
clone_size: NA
d_call: TRBD1
cdr3_length: 17
cdr3_nt: TGCGCCAGCAGCCCCAACCTGGGACAGGGAAGTGGAAACACCATATATTTT
cdr3_aa: CASSPNLGQGSGNTIYF

j_call: TRBJ1-2
v_call: TRBV9
clone_size: NA
d_call: NA
cdr3_length: 17
cdr3_nt: TGTGCCAGCAGCCCATGGCCAGGGAGGGTGGGCAACTATGGCTACACCTTC
cdr3_aa: CASSPWPGRVGNYGYTF

j_call: TRBJ1-4
v_call: TRBV2
clone_size: NA
d_call: TRBD1
cdr3_length: 15
cdr3_nt: TGTGCCAGCAGTTCGGGACAGGGTGTGTTTGGAAAACTGTTTTTT
cdr3_aa: CASSSGQGVFGKLFF

j_call: TRBJ1-2
v_call: TRBV21-1
clone_size: once
d_call: NA
cdr3_length: 11
cdr3_nt: TGTGCCAGCAGCAACCGCTATGGCTACACCTTC
cdr3_aa: CASSNRYGYTF

j_call: TRBJ1-3
v_call: TRBV4-1
clone_size: once
d_call: NA
cdr3_length: 18
cdr3_nt: TGCGCCAGCAGCCAAGACCCAGGGGTATCACTCTCTGGAAACACCATATATTTT
cdr3_aa: CASSQDPGVSLSGNTIYF

j_call: TRBJ2-2
v_call: TRBV6-5
clone_size: NA
d_call: TRBD1
cdr3_length: 13
cdr3_nt: TGTGCCATTCACAGGGGGGAATCCGGGGAGCTGTTTTTT
cdr3_aa: CAIHRGESGELFF

j_call: TRBJ2-7
v_call: TRBV4-2
clone_size: NA
d_call: TRBD1
cdr3_length: 15
cdr3_nt: TGTGCCAGCAGCCCTCCTGGGACAGGGACCTACGAGCAGTACTTC
cdr3_aa: CASSPPGTGTYEQYF

j_call: TRBJ1-5
v_call: TRBV7-2
clone_size: NA
d_call: NA
cdr3_length: 16
cdr3_nt: TGTGCCAGCAGCTTAGTCCACTCTGGGGGGGGTCAGCCCCAGCATTTT
cdr3_aa: CASSLVHSGGGQPQHF

j_call: TRBJ2-3
v_call: TRBV5-1
clone_size: NA
d_call: TRBD2
cdr3_length: 16
cdr3_nt: TGCGCCAGCAGCCCGCCTAGCGGGGGGGTCACAGATACGCAGTATTTT
cdr3_aa: CASSPPSGGVTDTQYF

j_call: TRBJ1-3
v_call: TRBV9
clone_size: NA
d_call: NA
cdr3_length: 15
cdr3_nt: TGTGCCAGCAGCGTAAGTCAGGGGATTGGAAACACCATATATTTT
cdr3_aa: CASSVSQGIGNTIYF

j_call: TRBJ1-1
v_call: TRBV29-1
clone_size: NA
d_call: NA
cdr3_length: 13
cdr3_nt: TGCAGCGTTCTCGACACAGGGCGCACTGAAGCTTTCTTT
cdr3_aa: CSVLDTGRTEAFF

j_call: TRBJ2-2
v_call: TRBV30
clone_size: NA
d_call: NA
cdr3_length: 12
cdr3_nt: TGTGCCTGGAGGTACGCGACCGGGGAGCTGTTTTTT
cdr3_aa: CAWRYATGELFF

j_call: TRBJ2-5
v_call: TRBV5-1
clone_size: once
d_call: NA
cdr3_length: 15
cdr3_nt: TGCGCCAGCAGCCCCCCCCGGGGGGCGGCGGAGACCCAGTACTTC
cdr3_aa: CASSPPRGAAETQYF

j_call: TRBJ1-6
v_call: TRBV5-6
clone_size: NA
d_call: NA
cdr3_length: 16
cdr3_nt: TGTGCCAGCAGCCATGACTTCAACCCCTACAATTCACCCCTCCACTTT
cdr3_aa: CASSHDFNPYNSPLHF